A single sample is the source of the 26 T cell receptor beta chains below, sequenced in a study of PD-1 blockade in classical Hodgkin lymphoma. The assay was immunoSEQ multiplex PCR, and TCRdb's table has in-frame clones only and misses some. The sample contains 84,000 or so clones, 85% to 95% of which appear only once. With no exception, relapse followed autologous stem cell transplantation in all patients, and brentuximab vedotin exposure varied. The sample was peripheral blood mononuclear cells (PBMCs), taken before the second cycle of nivolumab. The source is a human donor with classical Hodgkin lymphoma.

The rearrangement joins TRBV7-9 to TRBJ2-1, with TRBD2 identical over 9 bases. Germline values: CDR1 SEHNR, CDR2 FQNEAQ (reference sequence). J was trimmed by 8 bases and V by 0 bases; bases with no gene match: 5. The CDR3 extends over 15 amino acids. DNA of the CDR3: TGTGCCAGCAGCTTAGCTAGCGGGAGCGTCGATGAGCAGTTCTTC. Amino acids: CASSLASGSVDEQFF.

This chain connects TRBV5-1 to TRBJ1-5, with D perhaps matching TRBD1 (5 bases). From germline, CDR1 is SGHRS and CDR2 YFSETQ. The CDR3 contains 20 residues. The V gene lost 0 bases and the J gene lost 2 bases, with 24 bases spanning the gap. Here the CDR3 DNA reads TGCGCCAGCAGCTTGGTTGGGTCGGGGGGGAATTTTATCGGCAATCAGCCCCAGCATTTT. It encodes CASSLVGSGGNFIGNQPQHF.

The chain has TRBV11-2 and TRBJ2-1, with 10 bases matching TRBD2. The CDR3 is 16 residues long. The V and J ends lost 3 bases and 4 bases, in that order; junction bases with no gene match: 6. Germline V gene data show CDR1 as SGHAT and CDR2 as FQNNGV. Written as DNA, the CDR3 is TGTGCCAGCAGCTTCTGGACTAGCGGTTATTACAATGAGCAGTTCTTC. Protein sequence: CASSFWTSGYYNEQFF.

The chain has TRBV2 and TRBJ2-5; D unresolved. The germline V and J ends were trimmed by 3 bases and 9 bases, with 8 bases remaining between them. The CDR3 sequence is 11 residues long. Germline V gene lookup returns CDR1 SNHLY and CDR2 FYNNEI. The CDR3 loop is CASSEDVAQYF. CDR3 DNA sequence: TGTGCCAGCAGTGAGGACGTAGCCCAGTACTTC.

The rearrangement joins TRBV4-2 to TRBJ2-1; 11 bases are shared with TRBD2. The ends lost 1 base at V and 7 bases at J; junction bases unmatched: 6. The V gene's germline CDR1 is LGHNA and CDR2 YNFKEQ. CDR3 size: 16 residues. CDR3 in amino acids: CASSQGSSSGRNEQFF. As DNA, the CDR3 is TGTGCCAGCAGCCAAGGGTCTTCTAGCGGGAGGAATGAGCAGTTCTTC.

The chain employs TRBV29-1 and TRBJ2-7, with 8 nucleotides matching TRBD2. Germline-derived CDR1 and CDR2 are SQVTM and ANQGSEA. The CDR3 is 13 residues long. V lost 6 bases, J lost 4 bases, and 8 bases stayed unmatched. The CDR3, as DNA: TGCAGCGTACCCGGGACTAGACCTTACGAGCAGTACTTC. It translates to CSVPGTRPYEQYF.

V is TRBV1 and J is TRBJ2-7; TRBD2, the table's D call, lacks a check against the DNA. TRBV1 is noted as a pseudogene. CDR3 size: 17 residues. The CDR3 region is CTSSPPGKVPSVYEQYF. The CDR3 DNA reads as TGCACCAGCAGCCCCCCCGGGAAGGTACCGTCGGTATACGAGCAGTACTTC.

The rearrangement uses TRBV27 and TRBJ2-7; 7 nucleotides match TRBD2. Losses at the gene ends were 0 bases for V and 3 bases for J; bases not matched to a gene: 14. The germline V gene encodes CDR1 MNHEY and CDR2 SMNVEV (reference sequence). This CDR3 spans 18 amino acids. For the CDR3, the DNA is TGTGCCAGCAGTTTATCGGGAGGGAGGGCCAACCGCCGCTACGAGCAGTACTTC. Protein product: CASSLSGGRANRRYEQYF.

This chain connects TRBV10-3 to TRBJ1-2, with TRBD1 identical over 10 bases. The CDR3 length is 12 residues. Trimming removed 6 bases from V and 8 bases from J; junction bases left unmatched: 3. Germline V gives CDR1 ENHRY, CDR2 SYGVKD. Here the CDR3 reads CAIRGTGEGYTF. DNA for the CDR3: TGTGCCATCAGGGGGACAGGGGAGGGCTACACCTTC.

This chain connects TRBV28 to TRBJ1-4; the match to TRBD1 covers 9 bases. Germline-derived CDR1 and CDR2 are MDHEN and SYDVKM. Trimming removed 9 bases from V and 8 bases from J; junction bases left unmatched: 10. This CDR3 has 14 residues. The CDR3 DNA follows: TGTGCCAGTTATGCCCGGGACAGGGTCGAAAAACTGTTTTTT. Protein: CASYARDRVEKLFF.

V is TRBV30 and J is TRBJ2-7, with D perhaps TRBD1 or TRBD2 (5 bases each). Trimming stripped 1 base from V and 7 bases from J, with 20 bases between. This CDR3 has 15 residues. Per germline, CDR1 GTSNPN and CDR2 SVGIG (reference sequence). CDR3 protein: CAWSETADFSGEQYF. The CDR3 coding sequence is TGTGCCTGGAGTGAGACAGCTGACTTCTCGGGGGAGCAGTACTTC.

This clone showed up just once. V gene TRBV18 combines with J gene TRBJ1-3, with TRBD1 matching 9 bases. Germline CDR1 KGHSH, CDR2 LQKENI. Germline trimming cut 0 bases from V and 4 bases from J; bases unmatched to any gene: 7. The CDR3 has 17 residues. In DNA form, the CDR3 reads TGTGCCAGCTCACCACCAACAGGGGGCCTCCTGGGAAACACCATATATTTT. It specifies CASSPPTGGLLGNTIYF.

The J gene is TRBJ2-7, the V gene TRBV29-1, with a possible D match to TRBD1 (6 bases). The CDR3 is made up of 14 amino acids. CDR1 SQVTM and CDR2 ANQGSEA come from the germline V gene. Trimming removed 4 bases at V and 7 bases at J, with 20 bases between. CDR3 in amino acids: CSVVSWQGSKEQYF. CDR3 bases: TGCAGCGTTGTTTCGTGGCAGGGGAGTAAGGAGCAGTACTTC.

The CDR3 loop reads CASSLDSRKVDEQFF. CDR3 DNA: TGTGCCAGCAGCTTAGACTCGCGGAAGGTAGATGAGCAGTTCTTC. The chain recombines TRBV13 with TRBJ2-1, with no clear D. CDR3 length equals 15 residues. The V and J ends lost 1 base and 8 bases respectively, with 15 bases between them. Germline V gene data show CDR1 as PRHDT and CDR2 as FYEKMQ (reference sequence).

This chain uses TRBV5-4 with TRBJ2-7, with 12 bases fitting TRBD2. This CDR3 has 15 amino acids. Germline loops: CDR1 SGHNT, CDR2 YYREEE (reference sequence). With 0 bases clipped from V and 3 bases from J, the junction kept 1 base outside the gene matches. CDR3 sequence reads: CASSLGLAGDYEQYF. The CDR3 DNA sequence: TGTGCCAGCAGCTTGGGACTAGCGGGGGACTACGAGCAGTACTTC.

The genes are TRBV5-1 and TRBJ2-1; TRBD2 agrees at 9 bases. Germline V lookup: CDR1 SGHRS, CDR2 YFSETQ. The V and J ends lost 3 bases and 6 bases, in that order; junction bases with no gene match: 10. The CDR3 is made up of 16 amino acids. Here the CDR3 DNA reads TGCGCCAGCAGCTGGACGCCGGGACTAGCAGCCAATGAGCAGTTCTTC. Residues: CASSWTPGLAANEQFF.

This clone came up once. The chain is built from TRBV30 and TRBJ1-2; D possibly corresponds to TRBD1 (6 bases). CDR1 and CDR2 from the germline V gene are GTSNPN and SVGIG (reference sequence). V was trimmed by 4 bases and J by 3 bases, leaving 18 bases between them. The CDR3 totals 15 residues. The CDR3 reads CAWTSGALPHYGYTF. For the CDR3, the DNA is TGTGCCTGGACCTCAGGGGCCTTACCCCACTATGGCTACACCTTC.

This clone showed up just once. The CDR3 nucleotides read TGTGCCAGCAGGAACAGGGGCCCAGGGAACATTCAGTACTTC. Its translation is CASRNRGPGNIQYF. The J gene is TRBJ2-4, the V gene TRBV6-6; 7 bases are shared with TRBD1. Germline CDR1 and CDR2: MNHNY and SVGAGI (reference sequence). The CDR3 runs to 14 residues. The V gene end was trimmed by 6 bases and the J gene end by 7 bases; junction bases not matched to a gene: 9.

This clone was observed a single time. CDR3 bases: TGCGCCAGCAGCTTAGAGACAGGGTCCCACTCTGGAAACACCATATATTTT. It translates to CASSLETGSHSGNTIYF. The chain has TRBV5-1 and TRBJ1-3, with 7 bases fitting TRBD1. The length of the CDR3 is 17 residues. J lost 0 bases, V lost 2 bases, and 8 bases had no gene match. Germline values: CDR1 SGHRS, CDR2 YFSETQ. Full variable domain (rest looked up from reference TRBV5-1 and TRBJ1-3): KAGVTQTPRYLIKTRGQQVTLSCSPISGHRSVSWYQQTPGQGLQFLFEYFSETQRNKGNFPGRFSGRQFSNSRSEMNVSTLELGDSALYLCASSLETGSHSGNTIYFGEGSWLTVV.

The rearrangement joins TRBV7-8 to TRBJ2-3, with D perhaps matching TRBD2 (6 bases). This CDR3 spans 18 amino acids. V was trimmed by 1 base and J by 2 bases, leaving 19 bases between them. In germline, CDR1 is SGHVS, CDR2 FQNEAQ. This CDR3 reads CASSLGAVSGASTDTQYF. The CDR3 region has the DNA TGTGCCAGCAGCTTAGGGGCCGTTTCGGGAGCTTCCACAGATACGCAGTATTTT.

The rearrangement joins TRBV11-3 to TRBJ1-1, with D tentatively TRBD1 (5 bases). Germline V lookup: CDR1 SGHNT, CDR2 YENEEA. Trimming pared 4 bases from V and 6 bases from J, leaving 12 bases between. This CDR3 is 13 amino acids long. The CDR3 coding sequence is TGTGCCAGCAGCTATCGGGGGGGTTCTGAAGCTTTCTTT. Amino acid sequence: CASSYRGGSEAFF.

V and J are TRBV28 and TRBJ2-1, with 11 bases fitting TRBD2. This CDR3 has 17 residues. J gave up 5 bases and V 3 bases, and 9 bases lay outside the gene matches. Germline CDR1 MDHEN, CDR2 SYDVKM. The CDR3 bases are TGTGCCAGCAGTTTTATCCCCGGGACTAGCGGAGACAATGAGCAGTTCTTC. Residues: CASSFIPGTSGDNEQFF.

This rearrangement joins TRBV7-2 to TRBJ2-1, with D unclear. V gave up 2 bases and J gave up 7 bases, with 12 bases separating them. This CDR3 is 14 amino acids long. Germline V lookup: CDR1 SGHTA, CDR2 FQGNSA. The CDR3 protein is CASSLNIPQNEQFF. CDR3 coding DNA: TGTGCCAGCAGCTTAAATATCCCCCAAAATGAGCAGTTCTTC.

The chain employs TRBV19 and TRBJ2-1, with 8 positions matching TRBD1. Germline V gives CDR1 LNHDA, CDR2 SQIVND (reference sequence). This CDR3 spans 14 amino acids. The junction had 6 bases not matched to a gene; V was cut back by 7 bases and J by 4 bases. The CDR3 reads CASKQGVAYNEQFF. The CDR3 bases are TGTGCCAGTAAACAGGGGGTCGCGTACAATGAGCAGTTCTTC.

This chain links TRBV7-8 with TRBJ2-1, with a tentative D call TRBD2 (6 bases). CDR1 and CDR2 (germline): SGHVS, FQNEAQ. The CDR3 is 16 amino acids. Between the trimmed V and J ends, which lost 2 bases and 5 bases, there was a span of 16 bases. CDR3 amino acids: CASSLMAGPADNEQFF. The CDR3 region has the DNA TGTGCCAGCAGCTTAATGGCGGGGCCCGCGGACAATGAGCAGTTCTTC.

A note on this clone: The junction departs from germline at one end; a sequencing error may be responsible. This rearrangement joins TRBV2 to TRBJ1-1; tentatively, D is TRBD1 (5 bases). Germline CDR1 and CDR2: SNHLY and FYNNEI. The length of the CDR3 is 11 residues. The CDR3 loop is CASSLDSVGQF. CDR3 nucleotide sequence: TGTGCCAGCAGTCTGGACTCCGTGGGGCAATTT. Looking up the rest from reference TRBV2 and TRBJ1-1 gives the full variable domain: EPEVTQTPSHQVTQMGQEVILRCVPISNHLYFYWYRQILGQKVEFLVSFYNNEISEKSEIFDDQFSVERPDGSNFTLKIRSTKLEDSAMYFCASSLDSVGQFGQGTRLTVV.